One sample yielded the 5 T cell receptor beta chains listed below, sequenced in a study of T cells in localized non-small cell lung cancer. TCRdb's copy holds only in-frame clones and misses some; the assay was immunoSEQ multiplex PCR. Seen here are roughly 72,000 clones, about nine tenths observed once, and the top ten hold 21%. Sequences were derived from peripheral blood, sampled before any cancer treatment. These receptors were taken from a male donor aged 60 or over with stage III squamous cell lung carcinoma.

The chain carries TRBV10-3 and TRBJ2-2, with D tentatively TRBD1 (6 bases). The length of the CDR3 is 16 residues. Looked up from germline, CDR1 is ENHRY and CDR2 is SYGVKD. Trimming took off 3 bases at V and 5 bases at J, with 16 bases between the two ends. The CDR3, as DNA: TGTGCCATCAGTGATTCAAGGACAGATTTAACCGGGGAGCTGTTTTTT. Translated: CAISDSRTDLTGELFF.

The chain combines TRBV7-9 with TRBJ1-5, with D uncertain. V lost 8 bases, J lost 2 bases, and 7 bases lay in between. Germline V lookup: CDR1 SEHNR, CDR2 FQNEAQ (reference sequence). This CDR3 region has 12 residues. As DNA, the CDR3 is TGTGCCAGCGCCGAGGGCAATCAGCCCCAGCATTTT. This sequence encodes CASAEGNQPQHF.

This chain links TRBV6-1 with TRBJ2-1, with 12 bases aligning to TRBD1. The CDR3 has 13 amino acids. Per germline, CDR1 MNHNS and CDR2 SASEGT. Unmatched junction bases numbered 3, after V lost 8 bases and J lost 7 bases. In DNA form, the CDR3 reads TGTGCCAGCCGGGGACAGGGGGCAAATGAGCAGTTCTTC. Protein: CASRGQGANEQFF.

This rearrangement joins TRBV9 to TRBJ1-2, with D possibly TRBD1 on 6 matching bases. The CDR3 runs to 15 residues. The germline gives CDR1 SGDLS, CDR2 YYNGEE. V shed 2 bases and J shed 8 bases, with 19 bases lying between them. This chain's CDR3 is CASSVALQGSGGYTF. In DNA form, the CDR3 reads TGTGCCAGCAGCGTTGCCCTACAGGGTTCAGGAGGCTACACCTTC.

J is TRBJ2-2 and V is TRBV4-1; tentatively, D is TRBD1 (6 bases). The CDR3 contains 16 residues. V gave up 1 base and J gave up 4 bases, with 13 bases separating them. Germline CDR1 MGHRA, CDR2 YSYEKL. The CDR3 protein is CASSQGGQGPTGELFF. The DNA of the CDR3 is TGCGCCAGCAGCCAAGGGGGGCAGGGTCCCACCGGGGAGCTGTTTTTT.